This TCR beta chain came from a study of CD8 T cells in Susac syndrome. This CDR3 comprises 14 residues. The germline gives CDR1 KGHDR, CDR2 SFDVKD. J was trimmed by 9 bases and V by 6 bases; bases with no gene match: 10. Reverse transcription of roughly 0.5 to 1 ug RNA used random hexamers. With immunoSEQ multiplex PCR, TCR beta CDR3 was amplified across 54 Vbeta and 13 Jbeta. From the immunoSEQ multiplex PCR reads, TCRdb called clonotypes with MiXCR, one entry per CDR3 protein. The sample includes roughly 200,000 distinct CDR3 sequences, almost 96% of them seen just once. TCR beta from blood CD8+ and CD4+ T cells was sequenced. The multiple sclerosis control group consisted of treatment-naive patients whose relapsing-remitting disease, which was either stable or active, fulfilled revised McDonald criteria. CD8+ and CD4+ T cells were negatively isolated; TEMRA cells were FACS-enriched.

The TCR originated in a human donor with multiple sclerosis. The chain combines TRBV24-1 with TRBJ1-5; the match to TRBD1 covers 7 bases. Sequenced input: CD4+ T cells from PBMCs. CDR3 protein: CATSPRDSPGPQHF. The CDR3 DNA is TGTGCCACCAGTCCCCGGGACAGCCCTGGGCCCCAGCATTTT.